Following are 10 T cell receptor beta chains from one sample sequenced in a study of control samples from healthy donors and cancer patients. TCRdb's table, derived via immunoSEQ multiplex PCR, lists solely in-frame clones and lacks some. Seen here are roughly 76,000 clones, roughly 94% observed once, and the top ten hold around 6.5%. Sequencing was carried out using blood. These receptors came from a woman aged 40 to 50 in good health.

J is TRBJ2-3 and V is TRBV6-5, with D tentatively TRBD2 (5 bases). V was trimmed by 6 bases and J by 1 base, leaving 14 bases between them. Germline-derived CDR1 and CDR2 are MNHEY and SVGAGI. The CDR3 runs 15 residues. The CDR3 loop reads CASSRRTHGTDTQYF. The CDR3 bases are TGTGCCAGCAGCCGCAGGACTCATGGCACAGATACGCAGTATTTT.

This CDR3 reads CASSPSSGGSSYNEQFF. As DNA, the CDR3 is TGCGCCAGCAGCCCATCTAGCGGGGGAAGCTCCTACAATGAGCAGTTCTTC. The V and J genes are TRBV5-1 and TRBJ2-1; 10 bases match TRBD2. Germline V CDR1 and CDR2: SGHRS, YFSETQ. The ends lost 4 bases at V and 0 bases at J; junction bases unmatched: 7. The CDR3 runs 17 residues.

The J gene is TRBJ2-1, the V gene TRBV12-3 or TRBV12-4; D uncertain. This CDR3 is built from 11 residues. The V end lost 3 bases, the J end lost 10 bases, and 7 bases lay between the germline ends. The CDR3 is CASSLIREQFF. The CDR3 coding sequence is TGTGCCAGCAGTTTGATAAGAGAGCAGTTCTTC.

V usage is TRBV21-1 and J usage is TRBJ2-7; TRBD1, the table's D call, lacks a check against the DNA. TRBV21-1 is a listed pseudogene. CDR3 length equals 21 residues. The CDR3 DNA reads as TGTGCCAGCAGCAAATCGTCGGCCAGGGGGCTTCTAACCACTCGCTCCTACGAGCAGTACTTC. Protein sequence: CASSKSSARGLLTTRSYEQYF.

The chain recombines TRBV10-3 with TRBJ2-5, with a tentative D call TRBD2 (6 bases). Germline-derived CDR1 and CDR2 are ENHRY and SYGVKD. This CDR3 region has 13 residues. The V gene lost 2 bases and the J gene lost 5 bases, with 9 bases spanning the gap. Here the CDR3 reads CAISENRGETQYF. The CDR3 DNA reads TGTGCCATCAGTGAGAACCGGGGGGAGACCCAGTACTTC.

This rearrangement joins TRBV5-1 to TRBJ2-7, with TRBD2 matching 13 bases. V lost 4 bases, J lost 2 bases, and 6 bases stayed unmatched. Germline values: CDR1 SGHRS, CDR2 YFSETQ. The CDR3 length is 16 residues. The CDR3 region has the DNA TGCGCCAGCAGCCTTACTAGCGGGAGGGTCCCCTACGAGCAGTACTTC. Protein sequence: CASSLTSGRVPYEQYF.

This clone has just one count. V usage is TRBV7-2 and J usage is TRBJ2-1; D gene unclear. CDR1 is SGHTA, CDR2 FQGNSA, per germline. V lost 5 bases and J 4 bases, leaving 12 bases between the germline ends. The CDR3 loop spans 14 amino acids. Here the CDR3 reads CASSPGPIYNEQFF. The CDR3, as DNA: TGTGCCAGCAGCCCTGGCCCGATTTACAATGAGCAGTTCTTC.

CDR3 sequence: CASSFGRGYEQYF. Here the CDR3 DNA reads TGTGCCAGCAGCTTCGGCAGGGGATACGAGCAGTACTTC. The chain couples TRBV5-6 to TRBJ2-7; D perhaps matches TRBD1 (6 bases). V was clipped by 2 bases and J by 4 bases, with 10 bases between them. CDR3 length: 13 residues. Germline CDR1 reads SGHDT; CDR2 reads YYEEEE. Full variable domain (remainder filled in from reference TRBV5-6 and TRBJ2-7): DAGVTQSPTHLIKTRGQQVTLRCSPKSGHDTVSWYQQALGQGPQFIFQYYEEEERQRGNFPDRFSGHQFPNYSSELNVNALLLGDSALYLCASSFGRGYEQYFGPGTRLTVT.

The rearrangement uses TRBV10-3 and TRBJ1-1, with D maybe TRBD1 (5 bases). This CDR3 contains 12 residues. V lost 10 bases and J 3 bases, leaving 12 bases between the germline ends. CDR1 is ENHRY and CDR2 is SYGVKD in the germline V gene. CDR3 nucleotides: TGTGCCAACCGGGGGAGGGACACTGAAGCTTTCTTT. Protein sequence: CANRGRDTEAFF.

The rearrangement uses TRBV19 and TRBJ2-5; TRBD2 matches 7 bases. Germline lookup yields CDR1 LNHDA and CDR2 SQIVND (reference sequence). V shed 1 base and J 2 bases; nucleotides not matched to a gene: 4. The CDR3 is 15 residues long. CDR3 residues: CASSIVTSRQETQYF. CDR3 in DNA: TGTGCCAGTAGTATAGTGACTAGCCGGCAAGAGACCCAGTACTTC.